The rows below give T cell receptor beta chains drawn from one sample of a study of neurological immune-mediated disorders. MiXCR was run by TCRdb on the 5' RACE reads, yielding one entry per CDR3 protein. Found here are roughly 100,000 distinct CDR3 sequences, 11% of them singletons; the top ten hold approximately 3.1%. Sequences were obtained from PBMCs. The origin of the receptors is a female donor with HTLV-1-associated myelopathy (HAM/TSP). Both conserved end residues are part of each CDR3. Fields, in order: clone size, V gene, J gene, D gene, CDR3 protein, CDR3 DNA. The D gene is left open where the match is weak. The size field is filled for only some rows; it gives once, few, many or a size class.

many	TRBV6-2/TRBV6-3	TRBJ1-2	-	CASSPFGARYGYTF	TGTGCCAGCAGTCCCTTCGGGGCCCGGTATGGCTACACCTTC
many	TRBV20-1	TRBJ2-3	TRBD2	CSAILRLAGGPTDTQYF	TGCAGTGCTATCCTTAGACTAGCGGGGGGCCCTACAGATACGCAGTATTTT
many	TRBV12-3/TRBV12-4	TRBJ2-7	-	CASSLSGFFYEQYF	TGTGCCAGCAGTTTATCGGGGTTCTTCTACGAGCAGTACTTC
many	TRBV20-1	TRBJ2-3	TRBD2	CSARLAGRTDTQYF	TGCAGTGCTAGACTAGCGGGGCGTACAGATACGCAGTATTTT
many	TRBV7-9	TRBJ2-7	-	CASSLLPNSYEQYF	TGTGCCAGCAGCTTACTACCCAACTCCTACGAGCAGTACTTC
-	TRBV10-3	TRBJ2-7	-	CATHSGDTSYEQYF	TGTGCCACGCACTCGGGGGATACCTCCTACGAGCAGTACTTC
-	TRBV27	TRBJ1-2	-	CASMDARQGNYGYTF	TGTGCCAGCATGGACGCCAGGCAGGGTAACTATGGCTACACCTTC
many	TRBV13	TRBJ2-3	-	CASKQRVGDTQYF	TGTGCCAGCAAACAACGGGTGGGAGATACGCAGTATTTT
many	TRBV7-9	TRBJ1-5	-	CASSFGQPQHF	TGTGCCAGCAGCTTCGGACAGCCCCAGCATTTT
many	TRBV5-6	TRBJ2-7	TRBD1	CASRDGTGMYEQYF	TGTGCCAGCAGGGACGGGACAGGGATGTACGAGCAGTACTTC
many	TRBV9	TRBJ1-2	TRBD1	CASSSRGTGVYGYTF	TGTGCCAGCAGCTCCAGGGGGACAGGGGTCTATGGCTACACCTTC
-	TRBV7-2	TRBJ2-1	TRBD1	CVSQGARYNEQCF	TGTGTCAGCCAGGGGGCGCGCTACAATGAGCAGTGCTTC
-	TRBV2	TRBJ2-1	-	CASTSGNEQFF	TGTGCCAGCACCTCAGGCAATGAGCAGTTCTTC
-	TRBV4-1	TRBJ1-5	TRBD1	CASSRGTGGNQPQHF	TGCGCCAGCAGCCGCGGGACAGGGGGAAATCAGCCCCAGCATTTT